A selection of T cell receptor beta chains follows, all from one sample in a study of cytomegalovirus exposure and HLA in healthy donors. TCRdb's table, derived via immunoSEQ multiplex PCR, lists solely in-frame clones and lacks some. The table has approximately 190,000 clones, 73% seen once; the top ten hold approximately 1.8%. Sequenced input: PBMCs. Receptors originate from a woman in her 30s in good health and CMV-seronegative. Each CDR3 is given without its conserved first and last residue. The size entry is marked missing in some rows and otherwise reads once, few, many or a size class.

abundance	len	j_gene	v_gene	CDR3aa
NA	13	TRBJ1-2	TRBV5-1	ASSLDLGGMYGYT
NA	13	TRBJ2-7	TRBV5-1	ATADRPSPSYEQY
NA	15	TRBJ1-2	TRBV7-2	ASSLVALQGGGDGYT
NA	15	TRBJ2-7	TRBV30	AWSPGASGRHRYEQY
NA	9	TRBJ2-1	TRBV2	ASRTQNEQF
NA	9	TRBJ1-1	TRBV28	ASTGGVGAF
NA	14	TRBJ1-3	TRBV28	ASRSQGPDSGNTIY
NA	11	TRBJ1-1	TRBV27	ASSLIPYTEAF
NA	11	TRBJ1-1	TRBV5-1	ASSLRGNTEAF
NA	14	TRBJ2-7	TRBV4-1	ASSLGRGGGGREQY
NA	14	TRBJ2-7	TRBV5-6	ASSKSTGRSSYEQY
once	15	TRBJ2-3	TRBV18	ASSLSETEASTDTQY
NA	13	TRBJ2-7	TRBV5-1	ASSSGLAPSYEQY
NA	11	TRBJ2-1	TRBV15	ATSRGTNNEQF
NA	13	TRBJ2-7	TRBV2	ASSEVQYVSYEQY
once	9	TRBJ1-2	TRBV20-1	SARENYGYT
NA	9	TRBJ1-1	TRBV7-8	ASSPAREAF
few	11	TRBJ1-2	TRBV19	ASKPTGGLGYT
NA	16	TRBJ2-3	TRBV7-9	ASSLRTSGRGGTDTQY
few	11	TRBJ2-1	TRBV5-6	ASSLWADNEQF
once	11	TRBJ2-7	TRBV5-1	ASSLEEGDEQY
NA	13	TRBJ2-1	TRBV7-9	ASSLQRSPPNEQF
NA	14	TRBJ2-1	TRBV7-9	SSSSVKQVSYNEQF
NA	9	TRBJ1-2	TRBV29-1	SVRQVNGYT
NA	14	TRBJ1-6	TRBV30	AWRKVPGQGNSPLH
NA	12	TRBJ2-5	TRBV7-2	ASSLEFQRETQY
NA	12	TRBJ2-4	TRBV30	AWSIGSGEGFQY
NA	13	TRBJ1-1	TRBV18	ASSPRHRENTEAF
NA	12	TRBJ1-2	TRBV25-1	ASSEPGQLYGYT
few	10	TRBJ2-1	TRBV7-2	ASSLRGDEQF
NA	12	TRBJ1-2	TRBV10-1	ASSPGTGVRGYT
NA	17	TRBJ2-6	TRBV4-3	ASSRSRDRGASGANVLT
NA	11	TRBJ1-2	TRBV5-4	ASRPTAGAVYT
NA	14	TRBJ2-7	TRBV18	ASSPRLSGSTYEQY
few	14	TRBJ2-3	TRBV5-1	ASSLDISVGTDTQY
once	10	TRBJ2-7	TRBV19	ATAGLINEQY
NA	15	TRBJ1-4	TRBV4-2	ASSSSSMGGMGEKLF
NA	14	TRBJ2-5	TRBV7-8	ASSLVGDRAAGTQY
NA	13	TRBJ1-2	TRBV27	ASSSLPSSAYGYT
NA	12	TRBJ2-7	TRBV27	ASRLSGGAGEQY
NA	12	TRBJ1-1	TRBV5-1	ASSAGGGHTEAF
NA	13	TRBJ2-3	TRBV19	ASSIGGGPSDTQY
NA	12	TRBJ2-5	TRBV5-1	ASSLTSLQETQY
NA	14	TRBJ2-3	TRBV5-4	ASSISRGADTDTQY
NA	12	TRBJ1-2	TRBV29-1	SVEARQHNYGYT
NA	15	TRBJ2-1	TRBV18	ASSPPNSLSSYNEQF
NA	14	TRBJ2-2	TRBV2	ASPKGGAANTGELF
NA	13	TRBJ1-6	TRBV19	ASTGTAVYNSPLH
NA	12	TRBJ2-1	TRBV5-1	ASNPGLGFNEQF